The present T cell receptor beta chain was sequenced within a study of T cells in localized non-small cell lung cancer. Trimming cost V 6 bases and J 4 bases; bases outside gene matches: 6. The length of the CDR3 is 14 residues. From germline, CDR1 is SGHRS and CDR2 YFSETQ. A word on this clone: The target antigen is unknown.

Method: immunoSEQ multiplex PCR; TCRdb's copy keeps in-frame clones and lacks some. The sample has 90,000 or so clones; roughly 86% are singletons. Study-wide points: Patients showing higher blood T cell density tended to see longer overall survival. The highest T cell clonality was in uninvolved adjacent lung, above tumor. A median of roughly 57 clones ranked among the top 100 in tumor appeared in adjacent lung. Sequencing covered just one tumor region, so heterogeneity cannot be ruled out.

The clonotype comes from a man aged 40 to 70 with stage I squamous cell lung carcinoma. V is TRBV5-1 and J is TRBJ1-1; TRBD1 matches 10 bases. The sequenced sample was peripheral blood, obtained before any cancer treatment. Here the CDR3 reads CASTPGQGSTEAFF. The CDR3, as DNA: TGCGCCAGCACTCCGGGACAGGGGAGCACTGAAGCTTTCTTT.